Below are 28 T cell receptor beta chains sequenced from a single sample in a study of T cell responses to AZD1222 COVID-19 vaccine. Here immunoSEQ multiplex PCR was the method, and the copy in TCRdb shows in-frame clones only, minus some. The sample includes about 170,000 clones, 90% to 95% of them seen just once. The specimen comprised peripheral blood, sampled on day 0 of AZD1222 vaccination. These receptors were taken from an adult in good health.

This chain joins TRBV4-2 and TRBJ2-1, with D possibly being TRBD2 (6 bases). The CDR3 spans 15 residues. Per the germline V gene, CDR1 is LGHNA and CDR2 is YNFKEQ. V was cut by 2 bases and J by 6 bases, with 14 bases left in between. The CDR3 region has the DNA TGTGCCAGCAGCCAAAGACTAGTCAAAGGCAATGAGCAGTTCTTC. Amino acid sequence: CASSQRLVKGNEQFF.

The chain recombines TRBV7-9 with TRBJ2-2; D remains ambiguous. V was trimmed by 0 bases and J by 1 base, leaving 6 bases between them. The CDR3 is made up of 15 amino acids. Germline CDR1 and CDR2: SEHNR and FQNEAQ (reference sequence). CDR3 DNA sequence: TGTGCCAGCAGCTTAGCACAGAAGAACACCGGGGAGCTGTTTTTT. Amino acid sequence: CASSLAQKNTGELFF.

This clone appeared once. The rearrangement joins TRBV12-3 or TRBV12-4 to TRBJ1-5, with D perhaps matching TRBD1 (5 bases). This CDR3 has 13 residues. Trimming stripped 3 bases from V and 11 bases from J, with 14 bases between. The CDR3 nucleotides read TGTGCCAGCAGTTTGGGGGACCCGACGGCCCAGCATTTT. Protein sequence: CASSLGDPTAQHF.

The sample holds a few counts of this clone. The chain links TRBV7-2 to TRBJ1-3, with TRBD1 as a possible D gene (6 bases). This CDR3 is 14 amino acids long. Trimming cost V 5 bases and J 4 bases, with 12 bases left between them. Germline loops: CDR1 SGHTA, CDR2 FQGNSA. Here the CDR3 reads CASSPQGGGNTIYF. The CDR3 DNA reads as TGTGCCAGCAGCCCCCAAGGGGGAGGAAACACCATATATTTT.

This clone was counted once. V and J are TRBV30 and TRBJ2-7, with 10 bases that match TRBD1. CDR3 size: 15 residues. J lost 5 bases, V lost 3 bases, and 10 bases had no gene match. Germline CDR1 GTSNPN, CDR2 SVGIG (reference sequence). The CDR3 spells CAWRRDRGKRNEQYF. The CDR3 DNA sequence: TGTGCCTGGAGACGGGACAGGGGAAAAAGGAACGAGCAGTACTTC.

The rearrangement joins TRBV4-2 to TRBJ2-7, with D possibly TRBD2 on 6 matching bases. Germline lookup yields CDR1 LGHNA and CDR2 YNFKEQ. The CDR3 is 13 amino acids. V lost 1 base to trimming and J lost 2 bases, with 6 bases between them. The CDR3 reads CASSQGGAYEQYF. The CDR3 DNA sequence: TGTGCCAGCAGCCAAGGGGGGGCCTACGAGCAGTACTTC.

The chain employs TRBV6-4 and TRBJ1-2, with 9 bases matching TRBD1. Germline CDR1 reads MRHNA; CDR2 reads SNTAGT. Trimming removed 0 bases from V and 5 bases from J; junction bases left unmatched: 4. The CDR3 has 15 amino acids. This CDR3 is CASSDSGQGVYGYTF. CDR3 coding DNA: TGTGCCAGCAGTGACTCGGGACAGGGTGTTTATGGCTACACCTTC.

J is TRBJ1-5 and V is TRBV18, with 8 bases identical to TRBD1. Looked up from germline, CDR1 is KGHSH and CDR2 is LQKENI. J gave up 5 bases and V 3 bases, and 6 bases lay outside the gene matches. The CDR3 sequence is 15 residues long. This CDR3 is CASSPVPGQDQPQHF. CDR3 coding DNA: TGTGCCAGCTCACCGGTCCCGGGACAGGATCAGCCCCAGCATTTT.

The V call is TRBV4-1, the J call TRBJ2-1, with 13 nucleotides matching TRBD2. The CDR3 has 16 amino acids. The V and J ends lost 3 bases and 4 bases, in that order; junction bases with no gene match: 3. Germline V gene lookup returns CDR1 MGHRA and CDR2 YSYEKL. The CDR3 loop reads CASSQELAGGYNEQFF. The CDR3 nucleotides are TGCGCCAGCAGCCAGGAACTAGCGGGAGGGTACAATGAGCAGTTCTTC.

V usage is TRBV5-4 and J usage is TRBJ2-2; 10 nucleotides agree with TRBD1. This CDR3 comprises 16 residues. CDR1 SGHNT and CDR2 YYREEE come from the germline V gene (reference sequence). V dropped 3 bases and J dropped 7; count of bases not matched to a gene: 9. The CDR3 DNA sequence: TGTGCCAGCAGCTCCCCCGGGACAGGGGCCGGCGGGGAGCTGTTTTTT. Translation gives CASSSPGTGAGGELFF.

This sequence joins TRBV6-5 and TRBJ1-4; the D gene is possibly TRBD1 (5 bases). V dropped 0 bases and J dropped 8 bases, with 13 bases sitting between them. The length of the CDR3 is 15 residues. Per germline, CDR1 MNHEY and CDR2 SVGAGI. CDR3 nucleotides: TGTGCCAGCAGTTACTCGGGGGGAGGAAGCGAAAAACTGTTTTTT. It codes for CASSYSGGGSEKLFF.

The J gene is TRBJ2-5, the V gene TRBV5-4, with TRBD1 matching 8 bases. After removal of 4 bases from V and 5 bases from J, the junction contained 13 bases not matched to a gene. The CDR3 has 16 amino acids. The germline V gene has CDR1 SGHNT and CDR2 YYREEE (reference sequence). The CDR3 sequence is CASSVQTGVAKETQYF. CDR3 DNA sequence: TGTGCCAGCAGCGTACAGACAGGGGTGGCCAAGGAGACCCAGTACTTC.

The CDR3 nucleotides read TGCGCCAGCAGCTTGGAGAACAGGGGGCTTTCTAATTCACCCCTCCACTTT. Residues: CASSLENRGLSNSPLHF. This chain connects TRBV5-1 to TRBJ1-6; 9 nucleotides agree with TRBD1. The CDR3 consists of 17 residues. Germline CDR1 reads SGHRS; CDR2 reads YFSETQ. V trimming: 0 bases; J trimming: 6 bases; junction bases outside the gene matches: 7.

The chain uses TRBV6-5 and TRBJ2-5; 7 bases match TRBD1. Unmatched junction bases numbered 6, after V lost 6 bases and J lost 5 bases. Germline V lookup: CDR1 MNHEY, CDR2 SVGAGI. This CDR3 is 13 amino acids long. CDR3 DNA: TGTGCCAGCAGGAGGACAGGCGCGGAGACCCAGTACTTC. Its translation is CASRRTGAETQYF.

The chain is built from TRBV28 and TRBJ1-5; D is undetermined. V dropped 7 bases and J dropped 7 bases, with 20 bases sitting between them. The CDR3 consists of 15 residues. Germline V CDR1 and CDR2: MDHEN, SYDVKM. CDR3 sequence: CASTRGWGGGQPQHF. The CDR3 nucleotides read TGTGCCAGCACCCGAGGGTGGGGAGGAGGGCAGCCCCAGCATTTT. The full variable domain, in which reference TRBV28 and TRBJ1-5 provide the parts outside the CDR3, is DVKVTQSSRYLVKRTGEKVFLECVQDMDHENMFWYRQDPGLGLRLIYFSYDVKMKEKGDIPEGYSVSREKKERFSLILESASTNQTSMYLCASTRGWGGGQPQHFGDGTRLSIL.

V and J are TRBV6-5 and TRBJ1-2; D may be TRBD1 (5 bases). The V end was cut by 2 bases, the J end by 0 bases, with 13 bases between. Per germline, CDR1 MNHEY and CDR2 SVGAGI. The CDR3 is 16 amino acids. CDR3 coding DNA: TGTGCCAGCAGTTACCTGCGACAGTTGCCTAACTATGGCTACACCTTC. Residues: CASSYLRQLPNYGYTF.

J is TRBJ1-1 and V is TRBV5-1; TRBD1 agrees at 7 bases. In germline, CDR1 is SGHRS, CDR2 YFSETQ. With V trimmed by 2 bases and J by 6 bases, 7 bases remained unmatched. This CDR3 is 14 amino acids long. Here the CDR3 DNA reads TGCGCCAGCAGCTTTGGGACAGCGAGTCCTGAAGCTTTCTTT. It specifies CASSFGTASPEAFF.

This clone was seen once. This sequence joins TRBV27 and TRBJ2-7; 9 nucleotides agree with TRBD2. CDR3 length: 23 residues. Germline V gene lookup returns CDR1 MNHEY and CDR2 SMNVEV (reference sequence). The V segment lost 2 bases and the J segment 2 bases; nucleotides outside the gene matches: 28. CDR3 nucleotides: TGTGCCAGCAGTTTAGTAAGTCCCCAACGCGCGGAACCCCTAGCGGGAAGGGCCTACGAGCAGTACTTC. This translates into CASSLVSPQRAEPLAGRAYEQYF.

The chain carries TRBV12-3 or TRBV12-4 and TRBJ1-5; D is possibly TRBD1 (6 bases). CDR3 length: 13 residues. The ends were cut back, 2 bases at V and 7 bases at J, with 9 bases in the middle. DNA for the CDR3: TGTGCCAGCAGTTTAAGGGGGAGGCAGCCCCAGCATTTT. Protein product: CASSLRGRQPQHF.

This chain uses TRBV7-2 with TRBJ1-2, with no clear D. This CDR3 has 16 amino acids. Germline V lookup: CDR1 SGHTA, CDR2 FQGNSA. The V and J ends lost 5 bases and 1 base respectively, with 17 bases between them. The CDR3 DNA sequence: TGTGCCAGCAGCGAGAGGGCGTCCGGAGTTAACTATGGCTACACCTTC. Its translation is CASSERASGVNYGYTF.

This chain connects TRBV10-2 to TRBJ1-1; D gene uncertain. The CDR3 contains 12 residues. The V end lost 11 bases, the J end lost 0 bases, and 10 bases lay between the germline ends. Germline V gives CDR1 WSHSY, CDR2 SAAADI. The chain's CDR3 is CASRTMNTEAFF. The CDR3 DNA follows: TGCGCCTCGCGGACGATGAACACTGAAGCTTTCTTT.

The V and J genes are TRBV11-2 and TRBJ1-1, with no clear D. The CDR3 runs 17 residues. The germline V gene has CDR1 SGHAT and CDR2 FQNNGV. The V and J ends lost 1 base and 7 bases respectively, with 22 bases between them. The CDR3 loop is CASSLVALQTYTFEAFF. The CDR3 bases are TGTGCCAGCAGCTTAGTTGCACTCCAAACCTACACATTTGAAGCTTTCTTT.

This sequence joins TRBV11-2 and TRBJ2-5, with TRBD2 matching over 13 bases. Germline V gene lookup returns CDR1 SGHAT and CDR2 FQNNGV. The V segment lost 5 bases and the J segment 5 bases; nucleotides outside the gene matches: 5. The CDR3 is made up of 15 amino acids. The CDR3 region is CASSLGLAGVETQYF. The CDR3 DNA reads TGTGCCAGCAGCCTTGGACTAGCGGGAGTGGAGACCCAGTACTTC.

DNA of the CDR3: TGTGCCAGCAGTTTAGCCGGGTGGGGTGGCTACACCTTC. Encoded protein: CASSLAGWGGYTF. This chain joins TRBV12-3 or TRBV12-4 and TRBJ1-2; D gene unclear. The CDR3 covers 13 residues. The germline V and J ends were trimmed by 0 bases and 7 bases, with 9 bases remaining between them.

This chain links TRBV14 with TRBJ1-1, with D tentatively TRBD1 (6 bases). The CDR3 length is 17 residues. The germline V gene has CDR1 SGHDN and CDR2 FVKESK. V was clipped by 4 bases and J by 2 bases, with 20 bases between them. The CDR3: CASSPYYGRDTNTEAFF. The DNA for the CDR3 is TGTGCCAGCAGCCCTTATTATGGCCGGGACACCAACACTGAAGCTTTCTTT.

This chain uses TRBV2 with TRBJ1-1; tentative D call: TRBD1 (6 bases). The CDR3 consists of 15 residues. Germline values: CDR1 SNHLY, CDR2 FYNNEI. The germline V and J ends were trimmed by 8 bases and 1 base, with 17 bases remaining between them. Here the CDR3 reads CASGGKGGQNTEAFF. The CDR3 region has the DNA TGTGCCAGCGGGGGTAAAGGGGGACAGAACACTGAAGCTTTCTTT.

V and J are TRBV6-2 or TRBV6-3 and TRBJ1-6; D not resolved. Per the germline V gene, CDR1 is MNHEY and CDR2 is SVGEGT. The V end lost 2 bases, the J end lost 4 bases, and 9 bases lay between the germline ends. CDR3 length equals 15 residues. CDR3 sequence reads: CASSYTAPYNSPLHF. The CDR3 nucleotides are TGTGCCAGCAGTTACACAGCCCCGTATAATTCACCCCTCCACTTT.

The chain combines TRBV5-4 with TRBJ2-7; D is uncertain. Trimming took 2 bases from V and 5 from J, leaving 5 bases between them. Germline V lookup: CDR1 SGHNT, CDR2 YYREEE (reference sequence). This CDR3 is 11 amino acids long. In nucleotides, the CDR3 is TGTGCCAGCAGCTTTAACGACGAGCAGTACTTC. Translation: CASSFNDEQYF. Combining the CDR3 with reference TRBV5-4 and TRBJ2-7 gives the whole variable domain ETGVTQSPTHLIKTRGQQVTLRCSSQSGHNTVSWYQQALGQGPQFIFQYYREEENGRGNFPPRFSGLQFPNYSSELNVNALELDDSALYLCASSFNDEQYFGPGTRLTVT.